The TCR beta chain under discussion was sequenced for a study of cytomegalovirus exposure and HLA in healthy donors. Study results and caveats: Rare sequences made up most TCRs, while some public TCRs were found in many donors.

Use of 60 Vbeta and 13 Jbeta primers characterized the PCR. Sequenced by immunoSEQ multiplex PCR; TCRdb stores in-frame clones only, minus some. This table has approximately 150,000 clones, around 80% appearing once. Concerning this clone itself: The target antigen is unknown.

There are 14 residues in the CDR3. V lost 2 bases to trimming and J lost 7 bases, with 12 bases between them. CDR1 and CDR2 from the germline V gene are SNHLY and FYNNEI. V and J are TRBV2 and TRBJ2-4; the D is unclear. The clonotype originates from a man aged 18 to 35 in good health and CMV-seropositive. Sample: PBMCs. The CDR3 DNA reads TGTGCCAGCAGTGAATCGGTATATGTCAACATTCAGTACTTC. Amino acids: CASSESVYVNIQYF.